The 24 T cell receptor beta chains below come from one sample, sequenced in a study of OX40 agonist ivuxolimab in advanced cancers. Profiling relied on immunoSEQ multiplex PCR, and the TCRdb table lists in-frame clones only, not all of them. The sample carries 20,000 to 25,000 clones, 80% to 90% recorded once. The starting material was CD4+ or CD8+ T cells sorted from blood, obtained in a trial of the OX40 agonist ivuxolimab. The receptors come from an adult with an advanced solid tumor such as melanoma, head and neck, liver or kidney cancer.

The chain links TRBV7-9 to TRBJ2-5; 11 bases fit TRBD2. CDR1 is SEHNR, CDR2 FQNEAQ, per germline (reference sequence). J lost 3 bases, V lost 3 bases, and 6 bases had no gene match. The CDR3 runs to 16 residues. The CDR3 region is CASSLAGLAGEETQYF. DNA of the CDR3: TGTGCCAGCAGCTTGGCTGGACTAGCGGGCGAAGAGACCCAGTACTTC.

The chain joins TRBV6-4 to TRBJ2-6; D remains unclear. The CDR3 has 16 residues. Germline CDR1 reads MRHNA; CDR2 reads SNTAGT. The germline V and J ends were trimmed by 3 bases and 0 bases, with 9 bases remaining between them. The CDR3 DNA is TGTGCCAGCAGTGAGTTTGGGGACTCTGGGGCCAACGTCCTGACTTTC. It encodes CASSEFGDSGANVLTF.

The chain employs TRBV4-3 and TRBJ1-5, with 8 bases matching TRBD1. V lost 1 base and J lost 7; bases outside the gene matches: 6. Germline V gives CDR1 LGHNA, CDR2 YSLEER. The CDR3 runs 15 residues. The CDR3, as DNA: TGCGCCAGCAGCCAAGGGGCAGGGGGCTTGCAGCCCCAGCATTTT. Translating it yields CASSQGAGGLQPQHF.

V gene TRBV9 combines with J gene TRBJ2-5, with 7 bases fitting TRBD1. CDR1 is SGDLS and CDR2 is YYNGEE in the germline V gene. V shed 4 bases and J 2 bases; nucleotides not matched to a gene: 2. The CDR3 is 13 amino acids. In nucleotides, the CDR3 is TGTGCCAGCAGCCCGGGACAGCAAGAGACCCAGTACTTC. This translates into CASSPGQQETQYF.

This chain connects TRBV7-9 to TRBJ1-6, with D hard to call. The V gene's germline CDR1 is SEHNR and CDR2 FQNEAQ (reference sequence). The CDR3 length is 13 residues. The V end was cut by 5 bases, the J end by 6 bases, with 8 bases between. The CDR3 loop reads CASSPHPNSPLHF. Here the CDR3 DNA reads TGTGCCAGCAGCCCGCACCCTAATTCACCCCTCCACTTT.

The genes are TRBV4-2 and TRBJ1-2, with D possibly being TRBD1 (6 bases). Trimming pared 2 bases from V and 7 bases from J, leaving 14 bases between. Germline CDR1 is LGHNA and CDR2 is YNFKEQ. The CDR3 is made up of 14 amino acids. For the CDR3, the DNA is TGTGCCAGCAGCCAAAAAATCAGGGGAGGTGGCTACACCTTC. Translation: CASSQKIRGGGYTF.

The chain recombines TRBV9 with TRBJ1-2; 8 nucleotides line up with TRBD1. Trimming took 4 bases from V and 5 from J; bases not matched to a gene: 10. Germline lookup yields CDR1 SGDLS and CDR2 YYNGEE. CDR3 length: 15 amino acids. For the CDR3, the DNA is TGTGCCAGCAGCCCGCGTCCAGGGGGCGGATATGGCTACACCTTC. Residues: CASSPRPGGGYGYTF. Drawing the rest from reference TRBV9 and TRBJ1-2, the complete variable domain is DSGVTQTPKHLITATGQRVTLRCSPRSGDLSVYWYQQSLDQGLQFLIQYYNGEERAKGNILERFSAQQFPDLHSELNLSSLELGDSALYFCASSPRPGGGYGYTFGSGTRLTVV.

The J gene is TRBJ2-7, the V gene TRBV4-3; tentatively, D is TRBD1 (5 bases). The CDR3 has 12 residues. V lost 3 bases to trimming and J lost 6 bases, with 9 bases between them. CDR1 and CDR2 from the germline V gene are LGHNA and YSLEER. The CDR3 reads CASSHPRGEQYF. The DNA of the CDR3 is TGCGCCAGCAGCCACCCAAGGGGCGAGCAGTACTTC.

The V and J genes are TRBV6-6 and TRBJ2-1; no reliable D call. In germline, CDR1 is MNHNY, CDR2 SVGAGI (reference sequence). Trimming stripped 5 bases from V and 4 bases from J, with 12 bases between. The CDR3 runs to 14 residues. Here the CDR3 DNA reads TGTGCCAGCAGTCAAACCAGCACTTACAATGAGCAGTTCTTC. Encoded protein: CASSQTSTYNEQFF.

The chain combines TRBV4-3 with TRBJ1-1, with D perhaps TRBD1 (5 bases). The CDR3 sequence is 15 residues long. CDR1 is LGHNA and CDR2 is YSLEER in the germline V gene. Deletions cut 0 bases from V and 3 bases from J, with 11 bases between. The CDR3 here is CASSQDPAGYTEAFF. CDR3 DNA: TGCGCCAGCAGCCAAGATCCAGCAGGGTACACTGAAGCTTTCTTT.

This clone turned up a few times. The chain carries TRBV4-1 and TRBJ2-1, with 8 bases lining up with TRBD1. Germline V lookup: CDR1 MGHRA, CDR2 YSYEKL. The CDR3 runs 14 residues. The junction had 2 bases not matched to a gene; V was cut back by 1 base and J by 6 bases. CDR3 sequence: CASSQGDRTNEQFF. The CDR3 DNA sequence: TGCGCCAGCAGCCAAGGGGACAGGACCAATGAGCAGTTCTTC.

This clone was detected a few times. V and J are TRBV11-2 and TRBJ2-3; 8 bases line up with TRBD2. Germline lookup yields CDR1 SGHAT and CDR2 FQNNGV. The CDR3 consists of 19 residues. Trimming at V came to 1 base and at J to 5 bases, leaving 17 bases not matched to a gene. CDR3 DNA sequence: TGTGCCAGCAGCTTAGCCCTCAGGTCTAGCGGGCTCAGGGAAGATACGCAGTATTTT. Protein sequence: CASSLALRSSGLREDTQYF.

The rearrangement uses TRBV5-8 and TRBJ2-5, with D uncertain. The end of the DNA fits TRBJ2-7 better, so the J call may be wrong. There are 12 residues in the CDR3. Germline lookup yields CDR1 SGHTS and CDR2 YDEGEE. The CDR3 sequence is CASSPYSYEQYF. The DNA for the CDR3 is TGTGCCAGCAGCCCGTATTCTTACGAGCAGTACTTC.

V usage is TRBV7-9 and J usage is TRBJ2-2, with D possibly TRBD2 on 5 matching bases. The CDR3 consists of 14 residues. Germline V gene lookup returns CDR1 SEHNR and CDR2 FQNEAQ (reference sequence). The V and J ends lost 4 bases and 6 bases respectively, with 12 bases between them. CDR3 sequence: CASSWVRAAGELFF. The CDR3 DNA follows: TGTGCCAGCAGCTGGGTGAGGGCCGCCGGGGAGCTGTTTTTT.

This chain links TRBV7-9 with TRBJ2-7; 9 nucleotides match TRBD2. The CDR3 sequence is 14 residues long. Germline V gives CDR1 SEHNR, CDR2 FQNEAQ (reference sequence). Trimming removed 4 bases from V and 6 bases from J; junction bases left unmatched: 7. The CDR3 is CASSSGGLAAEQYF. The DNA for the CDR3 is TGTGCCAGCAGCTCAGGGGGACTAGCAGCCGAGCAGTACTTC.

The J gene is TRBJ1-1, the V gene TRBV2; D gene ambiguous. From germline, CDR1 is SNHLY and CDR2 FYNNEI. This CDR3 spans 15 amino acids. This CDR3 reads CASADFYNGDTEAFF. CDR3 DNA: TGTGCAAGCGCGGACTTCTACAACGGGGACACTGAAGCTTTCTTT.

CDR3 amino acids: CASSVEESTGYTF. The DNA for the CDR3 is TGTGCCAGCAGCGTAGAAGAGTCCACAGGCTACACCTTC. The chain employs TRBV9 and TRBJ1-2; D gene ambiguous. Trimming pared 0 bases from V and 8 bases from J, leaving 11 bases between. This CDR3 comprises 13 residues. Germline CDR1 and CDR2: SGDLS and YYNGEE.

V and J are TRBV25-1 and TRBJ1-1, with 8 bases that match TRBD1. Trimming took 6 bases from V and 6 from J; bases not matched to a gene: 9. The germline V gene encodes CDR1 MGHDK and CDR2 SYGVNS. The CDR3 extends over 14 amino acids. CDR3 DNA: TGTGCCAGCAGCCCCCAGGGGGCAATCGCTGAAGCTTTCTTT. Its translation: CASSPQGAIAEAFF. Drawing the rest from reference TRBV25-1 and TRBJ1-1, the complete variable domain is EADIYQTPRYLVIGTGKKITLECSQTMGHDKMYWYQQDPGMELHLIHYSYGVNSTEKGDLSSESTVSRIRTEHFPLTLESARPSHTSQYLCASSPQGAIAEAFFGQGTRLTVV.

The V call is TRBV6-1, the J call TRBJ2-7; possibly TRBD2 for D (6 bases). Germline V CDR1 and CDR2: MNHNS, SASEGT. The CDR3 sequence is 14 residues long. V lost 8 bases and J lost 0, with 14 bases in between. The CDR3 bases are TGTGCCAGCTGTCGTCTAGCGAACTCCTACGAGCAGTACTTC. Its translation is CASCRLANSYEQYF.

The chain recombines TRBV27 with TRBJ2-5, with a possible D match to TRBD1 (6 bases). From germline, CDR1 is MNHEY and CDR2 SMNVEV (reference sequence). This CDR3 comprises 14 residues. Trimming pared 6 bases from V and 5 bases from J, leaving 16 bases between. CDR3 bases: TGTGCCAGCAGCCTCCTTCAGGGGCTGGAGACCCAGTACTTC. Amino acid sequence: CASSLLQGLETQYF.

The rearrangement joins TRBV27 to TRBJ2-3; 10 nucleotides match TRBD1. The CDR3 covers 16 residues. V lost 6 bases and J lost 5; bases outside the gene matches: 11. The V gene's germline CDR1 is MNHEY and CDR2 SMNVEV (reference sequence). As DNA, the CDR3 is TGTGCCAGCAGCCGAGTGACAGGGGGCGGAAAAGATACGCAGTATTTT. It codes for CASSRVTGGGKDTQYF.

This rearrangement joins TRBV7-9 to TRBJ2-7; TRBD1 agrees at 7 bases. V dropped 5 bases and J dropped 1; count of bases not matched to a gene: 5. Germline V gives CDR1 SEHNR, CDR2 FQNEAQ (reference sequence). This CDR3 is built from 14 residues. CDR3 nucleotide sequence: TGTGCCAGCAGCCAAGACAGGGAATCCTACGAGCAGTACTTC. It yields the protein CASSQDRESYEQYF.

The chain uses TRBV19 and TRBJ2-1, with a weak D call TRBD2 (5 bases). The CDR3 runs to 13 residues. CDR1 is LNHDA and CDR2 is SQIVND in the germline V gene (reference sequence). V was clipped by 2 bases and J by 12 bases, with 14 bases between them. CDR3 amino acids: CASSISFLAAQFF. The CDR3 DNA is TGTGCCAGTAGTATAAGTTTTCTAGCTGCGCAGTTCTTC.

The rearrangement uses TRBV7-9 and TRBJ2-7, with TRBD2 identical over 7 bases. Losses at the gene ends were 5 bases for V and 5 bases for J; bases not matched to a gene: 15. Looked up from germline, CDR1 is SEHNR and CDR2 is FQNEAQ (reference sequence). This CDR3 comprises 16 residues. The CDR3 reads CASSQTSAGFSNEQYF. The CDR3, as DNA: TGTGCCAGCAGCCAGACCTCAGCGGGGTTCTCGAACGAGCAGTACTTC.